The rows below give T cell receptor beta chains drawn from one sample of a study of T cells after yellow fever vaccination. One entry per CDR3 protein results from TCRdb running MiXCR on the 5' RACE reads. The sample includes some 160,000 distinct CDR3 sequences, approximately 10% of them seen just once. Sequencing used CD8+ T cells sorted from PBMCs, obtained 45 days after the yellow fever booster vaccination. The receptors here all came from a young man who received the YFV17D yellow fever vaccine. The CDR3 runs from the conserved cysteine through the conserved F or W.

>TRBJ1-3|TRBV4-1
CASSQRDIGNTIYF
>TRBJ2-2|TRBV4-1
CASSQVWGSTGELFF
>TRBJ2-2|TRBV12-3/TRBV12-4
CASTTPTSAWGGELFF
>TRBJ2-4|TRBV12-3/TRBV12-4
CASSSSPGRLSLAKNIQYF
>TRBJ2-1|TRBV2
CASSESGGREQFF
>TRBJ1-1|TRBV9
CASSATATGANTEAFF
>TRBJ2-2|TRBV10-1
CASSESGTGPLGNTGELFF
>TRBJ2-3|TRBV7-9
CASSSPDTYTDTQYF
>TRBJ2-3|TRBV7-3
CASSRIAGEGDTQYF
>TRBJ1-5|TRBV29-1
CSVEDPSDFNQPQHF
>TRBJ1-2|TRBV19
CASSPTSNYGYTF
>TRBJ2-7|TRBV7-8
CASTPAPAQHNEQYF
>TRBJ1-5|TRBV19
CASSPFDSNQPQHF
>TRBJ2-1|TRBV12-5
CASALYNEQFF
>TRBJ2-7|TRBV20-1
CSASYNSYEQYF
>TRBJ1-6|TRBV4-1
CASSQGGTGSYNSPLHF
>TRBJ2-1|TRBV11-2
CASSPRDGYNEQFF
>TRBJ2-1|TRBV7-6
CASRGSYEQFF
>TRBJ1-2|TRBV4-1
CASSQEGETGYTF
>TRBJ2-2|TRBV7-6
CASSLVLLAGGFANTGELFF
>TRBJ2-7|TRBV30
CAWNNLGGSLQHEQYF
>TRBJ2-7|TRBV4-3
CASSQEGQGQSSYEQYF